A single sample gave rise to the 25 T cell receptor beta chains below, sequenced in a study of cytomegalovirus exposure and HLA in healthy donors. The PCR employed 60 Vbeta primers together with 13 Jbeta primers. TCRdb keeps only in-frame clones here, not all; method: immunoSEQ multiplex PCR. The sample includes some 180,000 clones, roughly 80% of them seen just once. Material for sequencing was PBMCs. The receptor set was obtained from a male donor in good health and CMV-seronegative.

The rearrangement joins TRBV20-1 to TRBJ1-1; D gene uncertain. The germline V and J ends were trimmed by 6 bases and 7 bases, with 12 bases remaining between them. The CDR3 loop spans 11 amino acids. Germline CDR1 DFQATT, CDR2 SNEGSKA (reference sequence). The CDR3 region is CSARTGVEAFF. Written as DNA, the CDR3 is TGCAGTGCGCGAACCGGGGTTGAAGCTTTCTTT.

The chain carries TRBV5-1 and TRBJ1-1, with 11 bases matching TRBD1. Germline CDR1 SGHRS, CDR2 YFSETQ. The CDR3 totals 19 residues. Unmatched junction bases numbered 18, after V lost 1 base and J lost 7 bases. The CDR3 region has the DNA TGCGCCAGCAGCTTGTATCAACATGGCGGACCGGGACAGGGGGATGAAGCTTTCTTT. It yields the protein CASSLYQHGGPGQGDEAFF.

The chain uses TRBV7-2 and TRBJ2-3; 9 bases are shared with TRBD1. With V trimmed by 2 bases and J by 3 bases, 15 bases remained unmatched. Germline lookup yields CDR1 SGHTA and CDR2 FQGNSA. This CDR3 contains 19 residues. The CDR3 protein is CASSLNGRDRVGLTDTQYF. Written as DNA, the CDR3 is TGTGCCAGCAGCTTAAATGGTCGGGACAGGGTTGGATTAACAGATACGCAGTATTTT.

This clone was detected only once. The chain uses TRBV6-6 and TRBJ2-3; the D gene is possibly TRBD1 (5 bases). This CDR3 contains 14 residues. Looked up from germline, CDR1 is MNHNY and CDR2 is SVGAGI (reference sequence). The ends were cut back, 2 bases at V and 3 bases at J, with 9 bases in the middle. Here the CDR3 reads CASSYGRTTDTQYF. As DNA, the CDR3 is TGTGCCAGCAGTTACGGAAGGACAACAGATACGCAGTATTTT.

The J gene is TRBJ2-2, the V gene TRBV9, with 9 positions matching TRBD2. Trimming cost V 7 bases and J 0 bases; bases outside gene matches: 4. The V gene's germline CDR1 is SGDLS and CDR2 YYNGEE. CDR3 length equals 15 residues. CDR3 in DNA: TGTGCCAGCGGTAGCGGGGGCCCGAACACCGGGGAGCTGTTTTTT. Amino acid sequence: CASGSGGPNTGELFF.

V is TRBV9 and J is TRBJ1-2; no definite D call. The V gene's germline CDR1 is SGDLS and CDR2 YYNGEE. The CDR3 sequence is 17 residues long. Trimming shortened V by 4 bases and J by 0 bases, and 19 bases separated the two germline ends. The CDR3 here is CASSHDLSGGPNYGYTF. Here the CDR3 DNA reads TGTGCCAGCAGCCACGACCTAAGTGGCGGGCCTAACTATGGCTACACCTTC.

The V gene is TRBV5-6, the J gene TRBJ1-2; D gene unclear. CDR1 SGHDT and CDR2 YYEEEE come from the germline V gene. The CDR3 is 14 residues long. V was shortened by 0 bases and J by 5 bases, with 11 bases between the two germline ends. The CDR3 sequence: CASSLAGRTYGYTF. CDR3 bases: TGTGCCAGCAGCTTGGCCGGACGGACTTATGGCTACACCTTC.

The chain carries TRBV5-4 and TRBJ2-7, with 9 bases fitting TRBD2. Germline CDR1 is SGHNT and CDR2 is YYREEE (reference sequence). The CDR3 is made up of 15 amino acids. V was pared by 2 bases and J by 1 base, with 4 bases of the junction left unmatched. The CDR3 loop reads CASSFQRGDSYEQYF. The CDR3 nucleotides read TGTGCCAGCAGCTTCCAGCGGGGGGATTCCTACGAGCAGTACTTC.

Regarding this clone: Other nucleotide sequences in the sample specify the same CDR3. The V gene is TRBV18, the J gene TRBJ2-7; 8 bases are a match to TRBD1. With 3 bases clipped from V and 0 bases from J, the junction kept 1 base outside the gene matches. CDR3 length: 14 residues. CDR1 and CDR2 (germline): KGHSH, LQKENI. The CDR3 loop is CASSPGTGSYEQYF. CDR3 in DNA: TGTGCCAGCTCACCGGGGACAGGCTCCTACGAGCAGTACTTC.

The chain is built from TRBV6-1 and TRBJ2-3, with unresolved D. V gave up 5 bases and J gave up 0 bases, with 12 bases separating them. The CDR3 has 15 residues. Germline lookup yields CDR1 MNHNS and CDR2 SASEGT. The CDR3 DNA follows: TGTGCCAGCAGTATACTACCTACAAGCACAGATACGCAGTATTTT. Amino acids: CASSILPTSTDTQYF.

The chain combines TRBV7-2 with TRBJ1-6; D is uncertain. CDR1 and CDR2 from the germline V gene are SGHTA and FQGNSA. The CDR3 length is 16 residues. V lost 1 base and J 2 bases, leaving 9 bases between the germline ends. The CDR3 protein is CASSLVVTAYNSPLHF. For the CDR3, the DNA is TGTGCCAGCAGCTTAGTGGTCACAGCCTATAATTCACCCCTCCACTTT.

The V gene is TRBV2, the J gene TRBJ1-2; tentative D call: TRBD1 (5 bases). Trimming stripped 4 bases from V and 3 bases from J, with 9 bases between. The CDR3 spans 13 residues. The V gene's germline CDR1 is SNHLY and CDR2 FYNNEI. CDR3: CASSAGYDYGYTF. The CDR3 bases are TGTGCCAGCAGTGCAGGGTATGACTATGGCTACACCTTC.

This clone was seen a handful of times. Other DNA sequences within the sample encode an identical CDR3. The J gene is TRBJ1-1, the V gene TRBV6-1, with 7 nucleotides matching TRBD1. This CDR3 comprises 12 residues. V lost 9 bases and J lost 3; bases outside the gene matches: 4. Germline values: CDR1 MNHNS, CDR2 SASEGT. CDR3 sequence reads: CASNRGDTEAFF. In nucleotides, the CDR3 is TGTGCCAGTAACAGGGGAGACACTGAAGCTTTCTTT.

This chain joins TRBV7-6 and TRBJ1-1; 7 bases are a match to TRBD1. With V trimmed by 4 bases and J by 1 base, 6 bases remained unmatched. This CDR3 contains 15 residues. Looked up from germline, CDR1 is SGHVS and CDR2 is FNYEAQ. The CDR3 region has the DNA TGTGCCAGCAGCTCCGTCAACAGGGGGAACACTGAAGCTTTCTTT. Amino acid sequence: CASSSVNRGNTEAFF.

This clone was counted only a few times. The chain is built from TRBV19 and TRBJ1-2, with TRBD1 matching 10 bases. V was pared by 10 bases and J by 6 bases, with 8 bases of the junction left unmatched. Germline lookup yields CDR1 LNHDA and CDR2 SQIVND (reference sequence). CDR3 length equals 13 residues. The CDR3 DNA is TGTGCCACCCTCCGGGACAGGGGCCATGGCTACACCTTC. Protein sequence: CATLRDRGHGYTF.

This chain uses TRBV7-2 with TRBJ2-7; 8 nucleotides line up with TRBD2. CDR1 is SGHTA and CDR2 is FQGNSA in the germline V gene. V shed 1 base, J shed 6 bases, and the junction held 8 bases outside the gene matches. CDR3 size: 15 residues. The CDR3 nucleotides read TGTGCCAGCAGCTTAGGCGGGGGGCACCCACTCGAGCAGTACTTC. As protein: CASSLGGGHPLEQYF.

The V and J genes are TRBV18 and TRBJ1-2; D is possibly TRBD1 (5 bases). CDR1 and CDR2 (germline): KGHSH, LQKENI. V was pared by 3 bases and J by 3 bases, with 8 bases between. The CDR3 totals 13 residues. CDR3: CASSPSRDYGYTF. For the CDR3, the DNA is TGTGCCAGCTCACCGTCCAGGGACTATGGCTACACCTTC.

This chain links TRBV5-6 with TRBJ2-1, with D unresolved. CDR1 is SGHDT, CDR2 YYEEEE, per germline. This CDR3 is 13 amino acids long. Trimming removed 0 bases at V and 8 bases at J, with 9 bases between. The CDR3 here is CASSLESDYEQFF. Written as DNA, the CDR3 is TGTGCCAGCAGCTTGGAAAGTGACTATGAGCAGTTCTTC.

V is TRBV5-4 and J is TRBJ2-7, with TRBD1 matching over 10 bases. The CDR3 sequence is 15 residues long. Looked up from germline, CDR1 is SGHNT and CDR2 is YYREEE (reference sequence). After removal of 3 bases from V and 4 bases from J, the junction contained 7 bases not matched to a gene. CDR3: CASSWKGQGKYEQYF. CDR3 nucleotides: TGTGCCAGCAGCTGGAAGGGACAGGGGAAGTACGAGCAGTACTTC. Full variable domain (missing parts from reference TRBV5-4 and TRBJ2-7): ETGVTQSPTHLIKTRGQQVTLRCSSQSGHNTVSWYQQALGQGPQFIFQYYREEENGRGNFPPRFSGLQFPNYSSELNVNALELDDSALYLCASSWKGQGKYEQYFGPGTRLTVT.

This chain connects TRBV5-1 to TRBJ2-7, with TRBD1 as a possible D gene (5 bases). This CDR3 spans 16 amino acids. Trimming left V 4 bases short and J 3 bases short, with 20 bases between. Per the germline V gene, CDR1 is SGHRS and CDR2 is YFSETQ. The CDR3 reads CASSLGVQIGIYEQYF. CDR3 in DNA: TGCGCCAGCAGCCTAGGGGTCCAAATAGGTATCTACGAGCAGTACTTC.

The chain recombines TRBV28 with TRBJ1-2, with 8 nucleotides matching TRBD1. V lost 5 bases and J lost 4; bases outside the gene matches: 3. The CDR3 covers 13 residues. The germline V gene has CDR1 MDHEN and CDR2 SYDVKM. The CDR3 loop reads CASSEDRVYGYTF. As DNA, the CDR3 is TGTGCCAGCAGTGAGGACAGGGTCTATGGCTACACCTTC.

The V call is TRBV6-6, the J call TRBJ1-6; D is unclear. V gave up 4 bases and J gave up 14 bases, with 15 bases separating them. This CDR3 contains 13 residues. The germline V gene encodes CDR1 MNHNY and CDR2 SVGAGI (reference sequence). The DNA for the CDR3 is TGTGCCAGCAGTTCCCAGAGGGTGTTGACCCTCCACTTT. Translation gives CASSSQRVLTLHF.

This clone was detected only a few times. V usage is TRBV4-3 and J usage is TRBJ1-2, with TRBD1 matching over 9 bases. The CDR3 loop spans 14 amino acids. Germline V gene sequence: CDR1 LGHNA, CDR2 YSLEER. J was trimmed by 6 bases and V by 5 bases; bases with no gene match: 7. In DNA form, the CDR3 reads TGCGCCAGCAGCTACCTTAACAGGGGGCATGGCTACACCTTC. Translation: CASSYLNRGHGYTF.

Turning to this clone: One junction end does not reproduce the germline sequence, and a read error may be involved. The chain recombines TRBV7-9 with TRBJ1-6; D perhaps matches TRBD1 (5 bases). The germline V gene encodes CDR1 SEHNR and CDR2 FQNEAQ (reference sequence). This CDR3 comprises 16 residues. The CDR3 nucleotides read TGTTCCAGCAGCTTAGTCGTCAGTGGGGGGAATTCACCCCTCCACTTT. Its translation: CSSSLVVSGGNSPLHF.

The V gene is TRBV11-2, the J gene TRBJ2-1, with TRBD1 as a possible D gene (6 bases). CDR3 length equals 14 residues. With 2 bases removed from V and 7 bases from J, the gap between germline ends came to 12 bases. Germline V gene sequence: CDR1 SGHAT, CDR2 FQNNGV. CDR3 region: CASSLQGSSNEQFF. In DNA form, the CDR3 reads TGTGCCAGCAGCTTACAGGGGTCATCAAATGAGCAGTTCTTC.